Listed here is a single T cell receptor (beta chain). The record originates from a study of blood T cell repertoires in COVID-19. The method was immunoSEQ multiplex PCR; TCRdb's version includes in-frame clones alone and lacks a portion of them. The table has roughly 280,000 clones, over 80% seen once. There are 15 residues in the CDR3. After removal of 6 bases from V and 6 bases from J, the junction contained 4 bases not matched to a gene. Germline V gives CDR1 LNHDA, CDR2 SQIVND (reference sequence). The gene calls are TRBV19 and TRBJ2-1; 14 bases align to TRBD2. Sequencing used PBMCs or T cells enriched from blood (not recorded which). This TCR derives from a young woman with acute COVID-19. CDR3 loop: CASSRGLAGVNEQFF. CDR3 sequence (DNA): TGTGCCAGTAGCCGGGGACTAGCGGGAGTCAATGAGCAGTTCTTC.